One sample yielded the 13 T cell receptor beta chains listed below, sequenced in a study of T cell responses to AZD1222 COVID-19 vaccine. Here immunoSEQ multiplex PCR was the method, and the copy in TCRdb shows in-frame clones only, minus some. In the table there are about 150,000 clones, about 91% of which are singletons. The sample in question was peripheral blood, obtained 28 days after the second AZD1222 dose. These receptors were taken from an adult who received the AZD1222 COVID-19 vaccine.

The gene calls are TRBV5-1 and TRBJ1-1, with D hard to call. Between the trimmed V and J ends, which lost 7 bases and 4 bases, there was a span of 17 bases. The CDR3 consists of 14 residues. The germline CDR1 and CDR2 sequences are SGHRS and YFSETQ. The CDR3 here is CASGLHRGGTEAFF. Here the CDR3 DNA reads TGCGCCAGCGGACTCCATCGGGGAGGCACTGAAGCTTTCTTT.

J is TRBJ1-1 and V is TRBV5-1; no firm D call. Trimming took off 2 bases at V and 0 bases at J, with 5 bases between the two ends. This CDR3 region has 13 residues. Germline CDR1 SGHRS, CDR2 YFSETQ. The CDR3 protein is CASSLSLNTEAFF. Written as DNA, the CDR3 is TGCGCCAGCAGCTTATCCCTGAACACTGAAGCTTTCTTT.

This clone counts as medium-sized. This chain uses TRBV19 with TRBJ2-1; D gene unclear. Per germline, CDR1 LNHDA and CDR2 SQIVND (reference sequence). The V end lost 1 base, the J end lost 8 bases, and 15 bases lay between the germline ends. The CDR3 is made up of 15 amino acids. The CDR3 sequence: CASSIVGSTIYEQFF. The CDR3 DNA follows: TGTGCCAGTAGTATAGTTGGATCCACAATCTATGAGCAGTTCTTC.

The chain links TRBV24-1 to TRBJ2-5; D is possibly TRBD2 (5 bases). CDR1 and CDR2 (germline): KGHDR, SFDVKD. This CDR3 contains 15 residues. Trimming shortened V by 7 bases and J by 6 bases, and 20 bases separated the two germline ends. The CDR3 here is CATSPHDGGLQTQYF. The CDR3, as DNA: TGTGCCACCAGCCCACATGACGGAGGATTACAGACCCAGTACTTC.

CDR3 coding DNA: TGTGCCAGCAGCCAGAAGGGACTAGCTTCCCACGAGCAGTACTTC. Translating it yields CASSQKGLASHEQYF. The chain combines TRBV5-4 with TRBJ2-7; 9 bases agree with TRBD2. The CDR3 is made up of 15 amino acids. Germline CDR1 SGHNT, CDR2 YYREEE (reference sequence). The ends lost 4 bases at V and 5 bases at J; junction bases unmatched: 10.

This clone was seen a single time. Here the CDR3 DNA reads TGTGCCAGCAGCTTGGCACCTTCTAATTCACCCCTCCACTTT. Translation: CASSLAPSNSPLHF. V and J are TRBV5-4 and TRBJ1-6, with no clear D. V was pared by 0 bases and J by 6 bases, with 7 bases between. In germline, CDR1 is SGHNT, CDR2 YYREEE (reference sequence). The CDR3 spans 14 residues.

The CDR3, as DNA: TGTGCCAGCAGGACTCAGGGGGCAAACGAGCAGTACTTC. The encoded protein is CASRTQGANEQYF. The rearrangement joins TRBV27 to TRBJ2-7; TRBD1 aligns across 8 bases. CDR1 is MNHEY, CDR2 SMNVEV, per germline (reference sequence). This CDR3 has 13 residues. Trimming took 6 bases from V and 5 from J; bases not matched to a gene: 6.

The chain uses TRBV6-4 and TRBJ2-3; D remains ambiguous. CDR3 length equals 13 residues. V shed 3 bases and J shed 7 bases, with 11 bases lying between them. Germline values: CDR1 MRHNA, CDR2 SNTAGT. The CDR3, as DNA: TGTGCCAGCAGTGAAGTGGCGAGTAATACGCAGTATTTT. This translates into CASSEVASNTQYF.

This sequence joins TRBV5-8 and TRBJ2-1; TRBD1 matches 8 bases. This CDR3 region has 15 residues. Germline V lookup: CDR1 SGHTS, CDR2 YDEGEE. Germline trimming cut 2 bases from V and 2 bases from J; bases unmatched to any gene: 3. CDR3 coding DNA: TGTGCCAGCAGCTTACAGGGGGGCCCCTACAATGAGCAGTTCTTC. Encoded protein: CASSLQGGPYNEQFF.

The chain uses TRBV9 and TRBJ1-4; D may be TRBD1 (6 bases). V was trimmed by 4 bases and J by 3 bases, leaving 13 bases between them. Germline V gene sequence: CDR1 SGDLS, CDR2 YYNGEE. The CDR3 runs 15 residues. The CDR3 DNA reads TGTGCCAGCAGCTTGCAGACAGGCTCTAATGAAAAACTGTTTTTT. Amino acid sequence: CASSLQTGSNEKLFF.

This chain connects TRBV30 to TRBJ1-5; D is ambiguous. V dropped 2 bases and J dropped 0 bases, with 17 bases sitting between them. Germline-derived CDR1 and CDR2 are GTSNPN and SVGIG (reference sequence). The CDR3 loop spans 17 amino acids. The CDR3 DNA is TGTGCCTGGAGTCCCCGCCCGAGCAGGTATAGCAATCAGCCCCAGCATTTT. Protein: CAWSPRPSRYSNQPQHF.

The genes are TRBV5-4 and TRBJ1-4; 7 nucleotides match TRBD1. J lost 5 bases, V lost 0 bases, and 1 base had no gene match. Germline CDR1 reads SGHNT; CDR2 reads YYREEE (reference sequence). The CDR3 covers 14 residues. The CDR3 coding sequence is TGTGCCAGCAGCTTGGAACAGGGGAATGAAAAACTGTTTTTT. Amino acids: CASSLEQGNEKLFF.

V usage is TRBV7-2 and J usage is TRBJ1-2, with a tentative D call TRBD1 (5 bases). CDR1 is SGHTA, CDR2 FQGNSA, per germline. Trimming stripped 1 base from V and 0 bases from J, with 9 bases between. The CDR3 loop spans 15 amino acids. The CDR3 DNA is TGTGCCAGCAGCTTAGGGGGGGTGGCTAACTATGGCTACACCTTC. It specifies CASSLGGVANYGYTF.